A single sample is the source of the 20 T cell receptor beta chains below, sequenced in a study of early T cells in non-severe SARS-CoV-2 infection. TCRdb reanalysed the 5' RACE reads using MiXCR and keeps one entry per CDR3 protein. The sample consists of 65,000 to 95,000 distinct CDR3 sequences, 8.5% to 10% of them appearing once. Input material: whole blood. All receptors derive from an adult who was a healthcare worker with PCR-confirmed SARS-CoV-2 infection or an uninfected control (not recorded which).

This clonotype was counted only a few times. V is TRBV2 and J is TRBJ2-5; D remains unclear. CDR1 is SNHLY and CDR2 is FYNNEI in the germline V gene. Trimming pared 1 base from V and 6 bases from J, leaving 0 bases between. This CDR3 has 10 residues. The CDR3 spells CASSEETQYF. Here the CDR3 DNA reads TGTGCCAGCAGTGAAGAGACCCAGTACTTC.

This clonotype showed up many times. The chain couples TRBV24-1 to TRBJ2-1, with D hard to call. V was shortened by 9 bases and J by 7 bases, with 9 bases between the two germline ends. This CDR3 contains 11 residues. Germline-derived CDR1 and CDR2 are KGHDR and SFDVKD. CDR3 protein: CATSDGNEQFF. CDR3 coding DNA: TGTGCCACCTCGGACGGGAATGAGCAGTTCTTC.

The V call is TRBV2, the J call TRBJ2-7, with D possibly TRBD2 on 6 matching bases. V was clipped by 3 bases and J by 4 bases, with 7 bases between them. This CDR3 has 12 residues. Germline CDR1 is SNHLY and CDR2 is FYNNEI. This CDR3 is CASSEAGYEQYF. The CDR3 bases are TGTGCCAGCAGTGAGGCGGGGTACGAGCAGTACTTC. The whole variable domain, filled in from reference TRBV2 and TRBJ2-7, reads EPEVTQTPSHQVTQMGQEVILRCVPISNHLYFYWYRQILGQKVEFLVSFYNNEISEKSEIFDDQFSVERPDGSNFTLKIRSTKLEDSAMYFCASSEAGYEQYFGPGTRLTVT.

This CDR3 is CASRKQGGNSPLHF. The CDR3 coding sequence is TGTGCCAGCAGAAAACAGGGTGGTAATTCACCCCTCCACTTT. This chain connects TRBV6-5 to TRBJ1-6; TRBD1 might be the D (6 bases). This CDR3 is 14 amino acids long. Germline CDR1 reads MNHEY; CDR2 reads SVGAGI. With 6 bases removed from V and 6 bases from J, the gap between germline ends came to 12 bases.

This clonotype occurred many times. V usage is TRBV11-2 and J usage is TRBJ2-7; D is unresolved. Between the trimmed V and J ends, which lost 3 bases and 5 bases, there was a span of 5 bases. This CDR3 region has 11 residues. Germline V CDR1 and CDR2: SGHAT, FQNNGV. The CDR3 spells CASSFVDEQYF. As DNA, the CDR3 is TGTGCCAGCAGCTTCGTAGACGAGCAGTACTTC.

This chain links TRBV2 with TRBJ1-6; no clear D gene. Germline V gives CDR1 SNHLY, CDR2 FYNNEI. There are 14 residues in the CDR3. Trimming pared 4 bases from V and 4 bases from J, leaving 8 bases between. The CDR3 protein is CASSVRGYNSPLHF. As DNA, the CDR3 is TGTGCCAGCAGTGTCCGGGGATATAATTCACCCCTCCACTTT.

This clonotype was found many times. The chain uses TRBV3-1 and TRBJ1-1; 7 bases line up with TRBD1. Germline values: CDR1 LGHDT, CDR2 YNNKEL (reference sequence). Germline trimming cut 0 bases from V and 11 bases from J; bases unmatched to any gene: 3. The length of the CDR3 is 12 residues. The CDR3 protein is CASSQERRGAFF. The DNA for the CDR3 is TGTGCCAGCAGCCAAGAGCGCAGGGGGGCTTTCTTT. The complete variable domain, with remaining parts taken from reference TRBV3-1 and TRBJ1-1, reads DTAVSQTPKYLVTQMGNDKSIKCEQNLGHDTMYWYKQDSKKFLKIMFSYNNKELIINETVPNRFSPKSPDKAHLNLHINSLELGDSAVYFCASSQERRGAFFGQGTRLTVV.

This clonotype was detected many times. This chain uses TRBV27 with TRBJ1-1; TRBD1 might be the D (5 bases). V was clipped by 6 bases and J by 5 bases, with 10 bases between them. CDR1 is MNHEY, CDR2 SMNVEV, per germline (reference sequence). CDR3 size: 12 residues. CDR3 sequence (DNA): TGTGCCAGCAGGGGGCTGGGGACTGAAGCTTTCTTT. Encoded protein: CASRGLGTEAFF.

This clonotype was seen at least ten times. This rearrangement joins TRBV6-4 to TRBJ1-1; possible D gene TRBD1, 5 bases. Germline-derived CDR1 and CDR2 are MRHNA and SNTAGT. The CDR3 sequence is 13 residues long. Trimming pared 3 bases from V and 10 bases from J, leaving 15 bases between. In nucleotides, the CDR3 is TGTGCCAGCAGTGAAGGGGCGGGAGGACGAGCTTTCTTT. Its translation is CASSEGAGGRAFF.

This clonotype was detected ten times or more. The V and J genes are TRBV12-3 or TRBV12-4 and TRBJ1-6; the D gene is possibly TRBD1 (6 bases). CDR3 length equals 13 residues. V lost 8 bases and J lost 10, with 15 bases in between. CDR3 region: CASERGSSSPLHF. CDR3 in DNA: TGTGCCAGCGAGAGGGGGTCTAGCTCACCCCTCCACTTT.

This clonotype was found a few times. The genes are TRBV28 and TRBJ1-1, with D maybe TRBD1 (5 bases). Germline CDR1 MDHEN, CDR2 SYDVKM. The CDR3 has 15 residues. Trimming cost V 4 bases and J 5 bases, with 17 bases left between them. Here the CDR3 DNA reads TGTGCCAGCAGTTCAATACAGGCCGGGGGAACTGAAGCTTTCTTT. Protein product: CASSSIQAGGTEAFF.

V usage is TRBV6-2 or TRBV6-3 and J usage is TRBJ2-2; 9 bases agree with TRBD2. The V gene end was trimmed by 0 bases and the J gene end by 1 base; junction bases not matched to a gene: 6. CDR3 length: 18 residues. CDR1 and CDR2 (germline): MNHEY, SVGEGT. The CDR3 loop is CASSYSLQLAGNTGELFF. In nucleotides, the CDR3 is TGTGCCAGCAGTTACTCTCTGCAACTAGCGGGGAACACCGGGGAGCTGTTTTTT.

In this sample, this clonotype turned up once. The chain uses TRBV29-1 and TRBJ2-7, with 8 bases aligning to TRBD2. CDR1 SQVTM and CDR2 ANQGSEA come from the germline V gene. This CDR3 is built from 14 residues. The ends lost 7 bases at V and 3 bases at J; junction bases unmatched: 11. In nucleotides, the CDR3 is TGCAGCGCCTTTTTCGGGAGGGCCCTCTACGAGCAGTACTTC. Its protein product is CSAFFGRALYEQYF.

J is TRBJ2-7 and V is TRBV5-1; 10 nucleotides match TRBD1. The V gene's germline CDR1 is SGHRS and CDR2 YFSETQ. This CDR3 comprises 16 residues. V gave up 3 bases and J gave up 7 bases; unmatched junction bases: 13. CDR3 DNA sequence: TGCGCCAGCAGCTCCGGGACAGGGGCTCCTCTGGATGAGCAGTACTTC. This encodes CASSSGTGAPLDEQYF.

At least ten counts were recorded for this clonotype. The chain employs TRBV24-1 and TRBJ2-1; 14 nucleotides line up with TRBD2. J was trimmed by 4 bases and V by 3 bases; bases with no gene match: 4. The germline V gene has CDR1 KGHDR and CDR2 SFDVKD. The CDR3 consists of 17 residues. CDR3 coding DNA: TGTGCCACCAGTGATCCCGGACTAGCGGGAGGATACAATGAGCAGTTCTTC. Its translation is CATSDPGLAGGYNEQFF.

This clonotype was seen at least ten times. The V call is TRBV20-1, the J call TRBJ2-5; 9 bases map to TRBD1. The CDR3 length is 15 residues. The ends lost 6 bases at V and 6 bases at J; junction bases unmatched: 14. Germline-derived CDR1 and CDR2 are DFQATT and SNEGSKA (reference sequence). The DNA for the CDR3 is TGCAGTGCCTACCACCCAACAGGGGGCCTAAAGACCCAGTACTTC. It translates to CSAYHPTGGLKTQYF.

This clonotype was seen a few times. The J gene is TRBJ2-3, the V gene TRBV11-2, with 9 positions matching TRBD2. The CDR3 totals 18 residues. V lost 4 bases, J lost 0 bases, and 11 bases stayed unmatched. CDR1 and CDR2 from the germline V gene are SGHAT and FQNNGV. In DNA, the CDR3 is TGTGCCAGCAGCTCTCAAGCACCCGGGACTAGCAGCACAGATACGCAGTATTTT. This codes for CASSSQAPGTSSTDTQYF.

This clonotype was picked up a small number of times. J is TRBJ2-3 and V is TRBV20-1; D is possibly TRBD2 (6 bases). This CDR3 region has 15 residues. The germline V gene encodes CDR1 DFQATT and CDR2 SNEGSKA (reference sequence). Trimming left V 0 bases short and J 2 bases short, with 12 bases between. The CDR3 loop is CSARDWRENTDTQYF. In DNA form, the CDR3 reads TGCAGTGCTAGAGATTGGAGGGAGAACACAGATACGCAGTATTTT.

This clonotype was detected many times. CDR3 DNA sequence: TGTGCCATCAGGAAAGGGTCGGGACAGGGAGAACCGGCGAACTATGGCTACACCTTC. Amino acids: CAIRKGSGQGEPANYGYTF. This sequence joins TRBV10-3 and TRBJ1-2, with TRBD1 matching 9 bases. V lost 6 bases to trimming and J lost 2 bases; unmatched junction nucleotides: 19. The V gene's germline CDR1 is ENHRY and CDR2 SYGVKD. The CDR3 contains 19 residues.

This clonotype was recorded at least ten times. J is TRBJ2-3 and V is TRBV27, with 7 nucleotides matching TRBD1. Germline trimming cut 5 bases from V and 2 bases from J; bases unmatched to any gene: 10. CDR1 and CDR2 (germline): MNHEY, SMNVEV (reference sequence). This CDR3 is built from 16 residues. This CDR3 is CASSHLGQSYTDTQYF. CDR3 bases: TGTGCCAGCAGTCACCTGGGACAGTCCTACACAGATACGCAGTATTTT.